The 17 T cell receptor beta chains below were found in one sample sequenced in a study of T cell responses to AZD1222 COVID-19 vaccine. The repertoire was sequenced with immunoSEQ multiplex PCR; TCRdb's copy has only in-frame clones and lacks some. This sample has under 150,000 clones, with roughly 85% found just once. This specimen consisted of peripheral blood, obtained 28 days after the second dose of the MenACWY control vaccine. The receptor set was obtained from an adult who received the MenACWY meningococcal vaccine as a control.

This chain connects TRBV5-1 to TRBJ2-1; D gene uncertain. V lost 7 bases and J lost 6, with 17 bases in between. The CDR3 runs to 14 residues. Germline V lookup: CDR1 SGHRS, CDR2 YFSETQ. The CDR3 sequence is CASSPSRTTNEQFF. CDR3 bases: TGCGCCAGCTCCCCTTCAAGGACCACCAATGAGCAGTTCTTC.

This clone has a single count. The rearrangement uses TRBV7-6 and TRBJ2-2, with a weak D call TRBD1 (6 bases). The V gene lost 4 bases and the J gene lost 2 bases, with 11 bases spanning the gap. The germline gives CDR1 SGHVS, CDR2 FNYEAQ. The CDR3 loop spans 15 amino acids. The CDR3 sequence is CASSWTAKNTGELFF. CDR3 bases: TGTGCCAGCAGCTGGACAGCAAAAAACACCGGGGAGCTGTTTTTT.

The table lists this clone with a few counts. The J gene is TRBJ1-4, the V gene TRBV7-8; 10 bases agree with TRBD1. The J segment lost 6 bases and the V segment lost 0 bases, leaving 7 bases of the junction unmatched. Germline CDR1 reads SGHVS; CDR2 reads FQNEAQ. The CDR3 is 17 residues long. DNA for the CDR3: TGTGCCAGCAGCTTAGCCGGGCCCGGGACAGGGGATGAAAAACTGTTTTTT. Encoded protein: CASSLAGPGTGDEKLFF.

The V call is TRBV5-1, the J call TRBJ1-6; 8 bases fit TRBD1. Trimming at V came to 4 bases and at J to 6 bases, leaving 6 bases not matched to a gene. Per the germline V gene, CDR1 is SGHRS and CDR2 is YFSETQ. This CDR3 is built from 15 residues. The CDR3 sequence: CASSREDRGNSPLHF. In DNA, the CDR3 is TGCGCCAGCAGCCGAGAAGACAGGGGTAATTCACCCCTCCACTTT.

This clone showed up just a few times. The V call is TRBV6-5, the J call TRBJ2-7; the match to TRBD2 covers 7 bases. Germline trimming cut 7 bases from V and 4 bases from J; bases unmatched to any gene: 7. The CDR3 has 13 residues. Germline loops: CDR1 MNHEY, CDR2 SVGAGI. This CDR3 is CASTRGREYEQYF. In DNA form, the CDR3 reads TGTGCCAGCACTCGAGGGAGGGAGTACGAGCAGTACTTC.

The gene calls are TRBV10-2 and TRBJ2-5, with 14 bases fitting TRBD2. Germline lookup yields CDR1 WSHSY and CDR2 SAAADI. Germline trimming cut 5 bases from V and 4 bases from J; bases unmatched to any gene: 3. The CDR3 has 15 residues. This CDR3 is CASSRGLAGVETQYF. DNA for the CDR3: TGCGCCAGCAGTAGGGGACTAGCGGGAGTAGAGACCCAGTACTTC.

The chain recombines TRBV15 with TRBJ2-7; 11 nucleotides match TRBD2. Germline trimming cut 8 bases from V and 5 bases from J; bases unmatched to any gene: 8. The germline V gene encodes CDR1 LNHNV and CDR2 YYDKDF (reference sequence). There are 14 residues in the CDR3. The chain's CDR3 is CATSGLADPHEQYV. In DNA form, the CDR3 reads TGTGCCACCTCGGGACTAGCGGACCCCCACGAGCAGTACGTC.

The chain couples TRBV11-2 to TRBJ2-5; perhaps TRBD2 as D (6 bases). This CDR3 contains 15 residues. The germline V gene encodes CDR1 SGHAT and CDR2 FQNNGV. V was clipped by 1 base and J by 2 bases, with 11 bases between them. The CDR3 DNA reads TGTGCCAGCAGCTTAGGGGCCCGGGAGCAAGAGACCCAGTACTTC. Translated: CASSLGAREQETQYF. The full variable domain, in which reference TRBV11-2 and TRBJ2-5 provide the parts outside the CDR3, is EAGVAQSPRYKIIEKRQSVAFWCNPISGHATLYWYQQILGQGPKLLIQFQNNGVVDDSQLPKDRFSAERLKGVDSTLKIQPAKLEDSAVYLCASSLGAREQETQYFGPGTRLLVL.

The chain carries TRBV5-4 and TRBJ1-4, with D tentatively TRBD1 (6 bases). This CDR3 has 14 amino acids. CDR1 is SGHNT and CDR2 is YYREEE in the germline V gene (reference sequence). Trimming removed 4 bases at V and 3 bases at J, with 10 bases between. CDR3 protein: CASSPRGANEKLFF. CDR3 DNA sequence: TGTGCCAGCAGCCCAAGGGGGGCTAATGAAAAACTGTTTTTT.

This chain joins TRBV3-1 (or the pseudogene TRBV3-2) and TRBJ2-7, with 13 bases identical to TRBD2. Germline values: CDR1 LGHDT, CDR2 YNNKEL (reference sequence). This CDR3 region has 17 residues. The J segment lost 3 bases and the V segment lost 4 bases, leaving 9 bases of the junction unmatched. The CDR3 is CASSRSGGLAGVYEQYV. Here the CDR3 DNA reads TGTGCCAGCAGCCGAAGCGGTGGACTAGCGGGGGTCTACGAGCAGTACGTC.

V usage is TRBV19 and J usage is TRBJ1-2; 10 bases map to TRBD1. Germline CDR1 and CDR2: LNHDA and SQIVND (reference sequence). This CDR3 is 16 amino acids long. The J segment lost 4 bases and the V segment lost 5 bases, leaving 10 bases of the junction unmatched. The CDR3 nucleotides read TGTGCCAGTAGTCCGACCATGGGGACAGGGGTCTATGGCTACACCTTC. Translating it yields CASSPTMGTGVYGYTF.

The V and J genes are TRBV27 and TRBJ1-2, with 7 bases identical to TRBD1. V gave up 5 bases and J gave up 5 bases; unmatched junction bases: 14. The germline CDR1 and CDR2 sequences are MNHEY and SMNVEV (reference sequence). The CDR3 spans 16 residues. The DNA for the CDR3 is TGTGCCAGCAGTCTCCGGGGACAGACAAATACTTATGGCTACACCTTC. As protein: CASSLRGQTNTYGYTF.

CDR3 DNA: TGTGCCAGCAGCTTTTCGTTGTGGGAGGAGAACACCGGGGAGCTGTTTTTT. Translation: CASSFSLWEENTGELFF. The V and J genes are TRBV7-2 and TRBJ2-2; a possible D gene is TRBD2 (6 bases). The germline gives CDR1 SGHTA, CDR2 FQGNSA. Trimming stripped 3 bases from V and 1 base from J, with 15 bases between. The CDR3 contains 17 residues.

In this sample, this clone turned up once. The chain joins TRBV5-8 to TRBJ1-5, with TRBD1 matching 10 bases. The CDR3 is 15 residues long. In germline, CDR1 is SGHTS, CDR2 YDEGEE. The trim removed 3 bases at V and 2 bases at J, leaving 2 bases unmatched. The CDR3 nucleotides are TGTGCCAGCAGCTCCGGGACAGGGGGCAATCAGCCCCAGCATTTT. This translates into CASSSGTGGNQPQHF.

The chain combines TRBV5-5 with TRBJ1-1; no reliable D call. Trimming took off 1 base at V and 10 bases at J, with 17 bases between the two ends. This CDR3 is 14 amino acids long. Germline V gives CDR1 SGHKS, CDR2 YYEKEE (reference sequence). The DNA of the CDR3 is TGTGCCAGCAGCTTGAAGAGTAGAATGGGTAGAGCTTTCTTT. Translated: CASSLKSRMGRAFF.

The CDR3 DNA reads TGTGCCAGCAGTCGACAGGGGGCAGCCGGGGAGCTGTTTTTT. Translated: CASSRQGAAGELFF. The genes are TRBV6-2 or TRBV6-3 and TRBJ2-2, with 10 bases fitting TRBD1. The CDR3 is 14 residues long. The trim removed 5 bases at V and 6 bases at J, leaving 3 bases unmatched. CDR1 and CDR2 (germline): MNHEY, SVGEGT.

This rearrangement joins TRBV19 to TRBJ1-2; unclear D gene. The CDR3 consists of 14 residues. Germline lookup yields CDR1 LNHDA and CDR2 SQIVND (reference sequence). The V gene lost 5 bases and the J gene lost 2 bases, with 12 bases spanning the gap. Here the CDR3 reads CASSARVSNYGYTF. The DNA of the CDR3 is TGTGCCAGTAGTGCCCGGGTTTCGAACTATGGCTACACCTTC.